The 21 T cell receptor beta chains in this list originate from one sample, sequenced in a study of blood T cells in healthy people across ages. The second PCR ran 7 to 11 cycles with a sample-barcoded 5' primer and J-beta primers. TCRdb re-called the 5' RACE reads with MiXCR, one entry per CDR3 protein. The sample has fewer than 2 million distinct CDR3 sequences, about 39% seen once. The sample was blood. Receptors originate from a human donor in good health.

The V call is TRBV20-1, the J call TRBJ1-2; TRBD1 might be the D (5 bases). Germline assignment: CDR1 DFQATT and CDR2 SNEGSKA (reference sequence). Trimming shortened V by 1 base and J by 8 bases, and 17 bases separated the two germline ends. CDR3 length: 14 amino acids. The CDR3 DNA is TGCAGTGCTAGAGGCCGGGACGGCTGGCGAGGCTACACCTTC. Translating gives CSARGRDGWRGYTF.

This clonotype was observed a few times. This chain connects TRBV7-9 to TRBJ2-3, with TRBD1 matching 10 bases. The CDR3 contains 19 residues. V lost 2 bases and J lost 2; bases outside the gene matches: 13. CDR1 is SEHNR, CDR2 FQNEAQ, per germline (reference sequence). CDR3 region: CASSLPGDKGQGYTDTQYF. In DNA form, the CDR3 reads TGTGCCAGCAGCTTACCGGGCGACAAGGGACAGGGGTACACAGATACGCAGTATTTT.

Turning to this clonotype: Sequence at one end of the junction differs from germline and may be a read error. V usage is TRBV2 and J usage is TRBJ2-3, with D maybe TRBD1 (6 bases). The CDR3 runs to 15 residues. Germline CDR1 is SNHLY and CDR2 is FYNNEI. For the CDR3, the DNA is TGTGCCGGCAGAGACGACAGGTTGGGCACAGATACGCAGTATTTT. It encodes CAGRDDRLGTDTQYF. The whole variable domain, remainder taken from reference TRBV2 and TRBJ2-3, is EPEVTQTPSHQVTQMGQEVILRCVPISNHLYFYWYRQILGQKVEFLVSFYNNEISEKSEIFDDQFSVERPDGSNFTLKIRSTKLEDSAMYFCAGRDDRLGTDTQYFGPGTRLTVL.

The rearrangement joins TRBV29-1 to TRBJ1-2; unclear D gene. V was clipped by 1 base and J by 0 bases, with 6 bases between them. The CDR3 totals 13 residues. The germline gives CDR1 SQVTM, CDR2 ANQGSEA. In nucleotides, the CDR3 is TGCAGCGTTGAAGCTTCTGCTAACTATGGCTACACCTTC. Translated, it gives CSVEASANYGYTF.

The chain uses TRBV9 and TRBJ2-1; a possible D gene is TRBD1 (5 bases). Germline V CDR1 and CDR2: SGDLS, YYNGEE. The CDR3 totals 16 residues. V lost 0 bases and J lost 2, with 12 bases in between. The CDR3 loop reads CASSVGGGLTYNEQFF. In DNA form, the CDR3 reads TGTGCCAGCAGCGTAGGGGGCGGCCTAACCTACAATGAGCAGTTCTTC.

This rearrangement joins TRBV4-2 to TRBJ1-1, with no clear D. Germline V gene data show CDR1 as LGHNA and CDR2 as YNFKEQ. The V gene lost 0 bases and the J gene lost 1 base, with 6 bases spanning the gap. The length of the CDR3 is 14 residues. CDR3: CASSQDIGNTEAFF. The CDR3 nucleotides read TGTGCCAGCAGCCAAGACATAGGGAACACTGAAGCTTTCTTT.

This clonotype was picked up many times. In DNA, the CDR3 is TGTGCCACGACAGGGTACAATGAGCAGTTCTTC. Translated: CATTGYNEQFF. The V gene is TRBV2, the J gene TRBJ2-1; 7 nucleotides agree with TRBD1. Germline V CDR1 and CDR2: SNHLY, FYNNEI. The CDR3 is 11 residues long. J gave up 4 bases and V 10 bases, and 1 base lay outside the gene matches.

V is TRBV7-9 and J is TRBJ2-4; possible D gene TRBD1, 6 bases. This CDR3 comprises 14 residues. Germline V lookup: CDR1 SEHNR, CDR2 FQNEAQ (reference sequence). Trimming pared 1 base from V and 8 bases from J, leaving 12 bases between. The CDR3 DNA reads TGTGCCAGCAGCTTAGGTCTACGGACAGACATTCAGTACTTC. It is translated as CASSLGLRTDIQYF.

This rearrangement joins TRBV24-1 to TRBJ2-1; 8 bases agree with TRBD1. The CDR3 is 17 residues long. CDR1 is KGHDR and CDR2 is SFDVKD in the germline V gene. V gave up 5 bases and J gave up 0 bases; unmatched junction bases: 8. The CDR3 reads CATSGRGQTISYNEQFF. As DNA, the CDR3 is TGTGCCACCAGTGGCAGGGGGCAAACAATCTCCTACAATGAGCAGTTCTTC.

V is TRBV20-1 and J is TRBJ2-2; D possibly corresponds to TRBD1 (5 bases). CDR1 is DFQATT and CDR2 is SNEGSKA in the germline V gene (reference sequence). The CDR3 loop spans 14 amino acids. Trimming removed 0 bases from V and 9 bases from J, with 14 bases in between. The chain's CDR3 is CSARESAGKRELFF. The CDR3 coding sequence is TGCAGTGCTAGAGAATCGGCAGGGAAAAGGGAGCTGTTTTTT.

The J gene is TRBJ1-2, the V gene TRBV29-1; D ambiguous. CDR3 size: 16 residues. Trimming cost V 3 bases and J 4 bases, with 21 bases left between them. Germline V gene data show CDR1 as SQVTM and CDR2 as ANQGSEA. CDR3 amino acids: CSVDMVSPTRGYGYTF. In DNA, the CDR3 is TGCAGCGTTGATATGGTTTCACCGACTCGCGGCTATGGCTACACCTTC.

The table lists this clonotype with a few counts. This chain connects TRBV12-3 or TRBV12-4 to TRBJ2-1, with a tentative D call TRBD1 (5 bases). Trimming shortened V by 5 bases and J by 4 bases, and 15 bases separated the two germline ends. This CDR3 is built from 15 residues. CDR3: CASSRDSLLYNEQFF. In nucleotides, the CDR3 is TGTGCCAGCAGTCGAGACAGTCTGCTATACAATGAGCAGTTCTTC.

As to this clonotype: The junction differs from germline at one of its ends, possibly a read error. The rearrangement links TRBV9 to TRBJ1-2; 9 bases line up with TRBD1. The CDR3 loop spans 13 amino acids. Per the germline V gene, CDR1 is SGDLS and CDR2 is YYNGEE. The CDR3 protein is CACSPRDRVGYTF. The CDR3 DNA is TGTGCCTGCAGCCCCCGGGACAGGGTAGGCTACACCTTC. The whole variable domain, filled in from reference TRBV9 and TRBJ1-2, reads DSGVTQTPKHLITATGQRVTLRCSPRSGDLSVYWYQQSLDQGLQFLIQYYNGEERAKGNILERFSAQQFPDLHSELNLSSLELGDSALYFCACSPRDRVGYTFGSGTRLTVV.

This clonotype was seen ten or more times. This chain links TRBV7-8 with TRBJ2-7; D perhaps matches TRBD1 (6 bases). CDR1 is SGHVS, CDR2 FQNEAQ, per germline. The CDR3 contains 15 residues. Deletions cut 3 bases from V and 3 bases from J, with 15 bases between. Here the CDR3 DNA reads TGTGCCAGCAGCTTTCACCCAGGGGCGAGCTACGAGCAGTACTTC. Protein product: CASSFHPGASYEQYF.

This clonotype was seen a handful of times. The chain joins TRBV29-1 to TRBJ2-4, with 7 nucleotides matching TRBD2. The end of the DNA aligns better with TRBJ2-7, so the J call may be wrong. This CDR3 has 11 amino acids. The germline V gene encodes CDR1 SQVTM and CDR2 ANQGSEA. The CDR3 region is CSVLRGSEQYF. The CDR3 DNA follows: TGCAGCGTCCTGCGGGGGAGCGAGCAGTACTTC.

This clonotype turned up a few times. V gene TRBV7-8 combines with J gene TRBJ2-4; D is possibly TRBD2 (5 bases). Trimming shortened V by 0 bases and J by 9 bases, and 6 bases separated the two germline ends. Germline lookup yields CDR1 SGHVS and CDR2 FQNEAQ. The CDR3 is made up of 12 amino acids. CDR3 in amino acids: CASSLAGAIQYF. The CDR3 region has the DNA TGTGCCAGCAGCTTAGCGGGAGCCATTCAGTACTTC.

This chain connects TRBV29-1 to TRBJ2-3; the match to TRBD1 covers 9 bases. V gave up 7 bases and J gave up 2 bases; unmatched junction bases: 4. CDR1 SQVTM and CDR2 ANQGSEA come from the germline V gene. The CDR3 totals 13 residues. The CDR3 nucleotides read TGCAGCGCCGACAGGGGGGACACAGATACGCAGTATTTT. This encodes CSADRGDTDTQYF.

This chain connects TRBV20-1 to TRBJ1-5; TRBD1 agrees at 8 bases. CDR1 DFQATT and CDR2 SNEGSKA come from the germline V gene (reference sequence). This CDR3 region has 15 residues. Losses at the gene ends were 5 bases for V and 5 bases for J; bases not matched to a gene: 11. CDR3 amino acids: CSAARFGQGDQPQHF. The CDR3 nucleotides are TGCAGTGCTGCACGCTTCGGACAGGGTGATCAGCCCCAGCATTTT.

This clonotype was counted only a few times. The chain joins TRBV20-1 to TRBJ1-6; possible D gene TRBD1, 6 bases. The V and J ends lost 6 bases and 8 bases respectively, with 17 bases between them. CDR3 length: 14 residues. Germline assignment: CDR1 DFQATT and CDR2 SNEGSKA (reference sequence). The CDR3 here is CSAGGRGVDSPLHF. The CDR3, as DNA: TGCAGTGCCGGGGGCCGGGGCGTGGATTCACCCCTCCACTTT.

The rearrangement joins TRBV24-1 to TRBJ2-7; no definite D call. The V end was cut by 4 bases, the J end by 3 bases, with 6 bases between. There are 12 residues in the CDR3. CDR1 is KGHDR, CDR2 SFDVKD, per germline. The CDR3, as DNA: TGTGCCACCAGTGAGGCTGACTACGAGCAGTACTTC. Its protein product is CATSEADYEQYF.

This clonotype was detected ten times or more. The chain links TRBV4-3 to TRBJ2-6, with TRBD1 as a possible D gene (6 bases). The V gene's germline CDR1 is LGHNA and CDR2 YSLEER. The CDR3 sequence is 16 residues long. Trimming pared 3 bases from V and 0 bases from J, leaving 9 bases between. The CDR3 sequence: CASSHLRGSGANVLTF. The CDR3 coding sequence is TGCGCCAGCAGCCACCTCAGGGGCTCTGGGGCCAACGTCCTGACTTTC.